Here is one T cell receptor (beta chain) with its context. This clone's antigen is unknown. Base qualities are not recorded, but no much larger clone differs from it by a single base. These data come from a study of T cell responses to AZD1222 COVID-19 vaccine (dated by TCRdb to the early 2020s). As for the study more broadly: TCR sequencing covered some 240 trial participants: about 210 given two doses of AZD1222 and 26 given two doses of MenACWY control vaccine. Trial participants were enrolled by age into subgroups of 18-55, 56-69 and 70-plus years, and around 140, 26 and 57 TCR-sequenced participants, respectively, were included in these subgroups. Study-wide conclusions, independent of this receptor: Conclusions about previously exposed vaccinees are limited, since just 5 or 6 AZD1222 recipients were seropositive for SARS-CoV-2 at baseline. Most participants were white British and females outnumbered males, and the authors suggested that clonal diversity may have been underestimated. The 56-69-year group was small, and its depth increase did not reach significance, likely because of low power. Because no day 14 peak-response samples were available, repertoires were characterized only after the peak T cell response. Spike-specific TCR breadth and depth rose significantly after two AZD1222 doses compared with day 0 and with MenACWY recipients. CD4 TCRs associated with the vaccine covered the entire spike protein, and the dominant responses were in regions 160-218 and 743-854. Reportedly, close to half of the unique spike-specific TCRs recognized epitopes lying outside the regions that are mutated in the B.1.351 and B.1.1.7 variants.

The sample's time point label, decoded: about 28 days (+/-7) after the second vaccine dose. Because spike-specific TCR depth and breadth did not differ between the two schedules, AZD1222 recipients who got a second dose at roughly 4 weeks were pooled with those who got a second dose at roughly 12 weeks. Samples from vaccinated people were obtained from the UK trials COV001 and COV002, which included a single-blind randomized controlled phase 2/3 trial of AZD1222 (ChAdOx1 nCoV-19) in healthy adults. Trial participant PBMC samples were collected at day 0 and day 28 after the second dose for TCRbeta chain sequencing. The CDR3 regions of human TCRbeta chains were analyzed by immunosequencing. In the source study's methods: TCRs in the repertoires were compared against a reference library of SARS-CoV-2-specific TCRs that had been generated with the MIRA antigen-specificity platform. Breadth meant the fraction of unique TCRs that were SARS-CoV-2-associated, whereas depth meant the fraction of total T cells that were SARS-CoV-2-associated. Using the MIRA data, each spike-specific TCR was assigned both to the spike region to which the TCR was reactive and to a CD4 or CD8 class. Log10-transformed breadth and depth values were compared by one-way ANOVA with Sidak's multiple comparisons tests. Entries here come from immuneACCESS through TCRdb and include only in-frame sequences with V and J called. Some clones fail to appear in such tables; in the studies checked, an unresolved V gene covers under half of the shortfall, and the cause of the remainder is unknown. Clonal size and the V and J genes are those of that table, whereas D and trimming came from the DNA. The sample profile shows about 160,000 clones; around 90% of them were found once. The top ten constitute 3% to 3.5% of the sample.

CDR3 length: 15 amino acids, cysteine to phenylalanine. The kept DNA is CDR3 alone, 45 bases in frame from the first base. CDR1 MGHDK and CDR2 SYGVNS were looked up in the germline V gene. Trimming at the junction amounts to 8 bases on V and 2 bases on J, and the germline ends lie 16 bases apart. This specimen was peripheral blood, taken 28 days after the second AZD1222 dose. The receptor's source is an adult who received the AZD1222 COVID-19 vaccine. The chain was built from TRBV25-1 and TRBJ2-1; TRBD1 could be the D gene, as 6 bases match. The DNA is TGTGCCAGCGGCCTGAACAGGGCCACCTACAATGAGCAGTTCTTC. It translates as CASGLNRATYNEQFF.